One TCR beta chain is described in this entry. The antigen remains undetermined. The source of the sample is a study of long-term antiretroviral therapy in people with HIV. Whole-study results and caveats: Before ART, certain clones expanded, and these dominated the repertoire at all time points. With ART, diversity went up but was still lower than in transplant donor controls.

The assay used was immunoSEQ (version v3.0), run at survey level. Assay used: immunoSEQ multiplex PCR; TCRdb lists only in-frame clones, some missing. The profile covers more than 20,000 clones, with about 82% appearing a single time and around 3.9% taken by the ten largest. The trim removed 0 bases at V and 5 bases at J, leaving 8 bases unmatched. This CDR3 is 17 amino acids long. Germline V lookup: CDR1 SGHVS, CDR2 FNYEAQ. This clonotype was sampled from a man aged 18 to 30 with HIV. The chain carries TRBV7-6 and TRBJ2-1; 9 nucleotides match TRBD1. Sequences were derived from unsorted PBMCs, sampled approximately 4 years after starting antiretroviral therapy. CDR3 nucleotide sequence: TGTGCCAGCAGCTTAGCCGCGGGGACAGGGACTAACAATGAGCAGTTCTTC. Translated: CASSLAAGTGTNNEQFF.